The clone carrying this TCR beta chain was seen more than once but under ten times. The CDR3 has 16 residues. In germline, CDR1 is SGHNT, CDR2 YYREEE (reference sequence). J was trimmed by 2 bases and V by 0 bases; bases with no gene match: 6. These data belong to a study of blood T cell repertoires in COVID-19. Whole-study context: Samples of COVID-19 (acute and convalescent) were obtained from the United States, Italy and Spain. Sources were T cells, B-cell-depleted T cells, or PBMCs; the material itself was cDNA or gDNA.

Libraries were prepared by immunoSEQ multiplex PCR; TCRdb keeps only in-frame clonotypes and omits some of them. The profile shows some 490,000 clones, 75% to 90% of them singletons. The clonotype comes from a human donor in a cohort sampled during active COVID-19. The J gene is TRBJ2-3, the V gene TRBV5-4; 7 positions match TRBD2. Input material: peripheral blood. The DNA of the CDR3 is TGTGCCAGCAGCTTGGGAAGGGACTACATCACAGATACGCAGTATTTT. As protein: CASSLGRDYITDTQYF.